Listed below are T cell receptor beta chains from one sample, sequenced in a study of T cell responses to AZD1222 COVID-19 vaccine. Produced via immunoSEQ multiplex PCR; TCRdb's table is partial and in-frame only. Among 130,000 or so clones listed, roughly 91% were seen once. The input for sequencing was peripheral blood, taken 28 days after the second AZD1222 dose. These receptors came from an adult who received the AZD1222 COVID-19 vaccine. Each CDR3 is given with its conserved first and last residue. D genes are given only for firm matches. Not every row has a clone size; where given, it reads once, few, many or a size class.

15	TRBJ2-1	TRBD2	TRBV18	few	TGTGCCAGCTCCCTTGGACTAGAGGCGAGCAATGAGCAGTTCTTC	CASSLGLEASNEQFF
11	TRBJ2-7	-	TRBV30	once	TGTGCCTCCCAGACAGGACACGAGCAGTACTTC	CASQTGHEQYF
17	TRBJ1-1	TRBD1	TRBV19	-	TGTGCCAGTAGTATATCCCTTAGACAGGGGGGTCTCCCTGAAGCTTTCTTT	CASSISLRQGGLPEAFF
15	TRBJ2-7	-	TRBV20-1	-	TGCAGTGCTAGTCCCCCGGCGGCCAGCTCCTACGAGCAGTACTTC	CSASPPAASSYEQYF
14	TRBJ1-4	-	TRBV27	-	TGTGCCAGCAGTGACCGACGGTGGGGTGAAAAACTGTTTTTT	CASSDRRWGEKLFF
12	TRBJ1-2	-	TRBV24-1	-	TGTGCCACCTACGGACTAAGGGACGGCTACACCTTC	CATYGLRDGYTF
14	TRBJ2-7	-	TRBV27	-	TGTGCCAGCAGTCCGTGGACAGTCCCCTACGAGCAGTACTTC	CASSPWTVPYEQYF
17	TRBJ2-1	-	TRBV21-1	-	TGTGCCAGCAGCGGACTAGCGGGAGAAAGGTCCTACAATGAGCAGTTCTTC	CASSGLAGERSYNEQFF
11	TRBJ2-1	-	TRBV6-5	-	TGTGCCAGCAGTTTGTACAATGAGCAGTTCTTC	CASSLYNEQFF
13	TRBJ2-2	-	TRBV7-3	-	TGTGCCAGCAGCCGATCAGGGGCCGGGGAGCTGTTTTTT	CASSRSGAGELFF
15	TRBJ1-5	TRBD1	TRBV6-1	few	TGTGCCAGCAGTGAAGAAGGACAGGGGTTCCAGCCCCAGCATTTT	CASSEEGQGFQPQHF
14	TRBJ2-4	-	TRBV5-4	-	TGTGCCAGCAGCTTGCGGGCTTCCAAAAACATTCAGTACTTC	CASSLRASKNIQYF
15	TRBJ2-7	TRBD2	TRBV5-1	-	TGCGCCAGCAGCACCCCGGGACTAGCGGGAGGGGAGCAGTACTTC	CASSTPGLAGGEQYF
15	TRBJ1-1	-	TRBV5-1	-	TGCGCCAGCAGCTTGATATCCCAGGGTGGCACTGAAGCTTTCTTT	CASSLISQGGTEAFF
13	TRBJ1-1	-	TRBV12-3/TRBV12-4	-	TGTGCCAGCAGTACCCGGGGCAACACTGAAGCTTTCTTT	CASSTRGNTEAFF
18	TRBJ1-4	-	TRBV9	-	TGTGCCAGCTATACCTACGACAGCAGGTTAACTTGGGATGAAAAACTGTTTTTT	CASYTYDSRLTWDEKLFF
15	TRBJ1-2	-	TRBV11-1	once	TGTGCCAGCAGCTTAGCTTCAGCAGCTAACTATGGCTACACCTTC	CASSLASAANYGYTF
15	TRBJ1-2	TRBD1	TRBV5-4	-	TGTGCCAGCAGCTCCCTGAGCACAGGGGCGGAAGGCTACACCTTC	CASSSLSTGAEGYTF
13	TRBJ1-4	-	TRBV30	-	TGTGCCTGGAGTGGGGGGGGTTATGAAAAACTGTTTTTT	CAWSGGGYEKLFF
15	TRBJ2-6	-	TRBV9	-	TGTGCCAGCAGCCCCGGGCCCTCTGGGGCCAACGTCCTGACTTTC	CASSPGPSGANVLTF
14	TRBJ1-2	TRBD1	TRBV7-8	-	TGTGCCAGCAGCCCGACAGGGGGTAACTATGGCTACACCTTC	CASSPTGGNYGYTF
13	TRBJ2-7	-	TRBV23-1	-	TGCGCCCGCACGAACGGGGTTTCCTACGAGCAGTACTTC	CARTNGVSYEQYF
14	TRBJ1-2	-	TRBV27	-	TGTGCCAGCAGTTTACGGGGGATATATGGTGGCTACACCTTC	CASSLRGIYGGYTF
13	TRBJ2-5	-	TRBV12-3/TRBV12-4	-	TGTGCCAGCAGAGGCCGCGGGACCGAGACCCAGTACTTC	CASRGRGTETQYF
14	TRBJ2-7	-	TRBV5-6	-	TGTGCCAGCAGCTTCAAGGGAGACTACTACGAGCAGTACTTC	CASSFKGDYYEQYF
11	TRBJ2-4	-	TRBV20-1	-	TGCAGTGCCATGGACAAAAACATTCAGTACTTC	CSAMDKNIQYF
10	TRBJ2-7	TRBD2	TRBV30	-	TGTGCCTTAGCGGGTGGGGAGCAGTACTTC	CALAGGEQYF
16	TRBJ2-1	-	TRBV5-4	-	TGTGCCAGCAGCTTGGCCGGGGCGGGACGGGGGAATGAGCAGTTCTTC	CASSLAGAGRGNEQFF
14	TRBJ1-2	-	TRBV4-1	-	TGCGCCAGCAGCCAAGTAAGGGACACCTATGGCTACACCTTC	CASSQVRDTYGYTF
13	TRBJ1-5	-	TRBV30	-	TGTGCCTGGAGTATCCGGATCAATCAGCCCCAGCATTTT	CAWSIRINQPQHF
18	TRBJ2-7	-	TRBV21-1	-	TGTGCCAGCAGCTTCCGGGACGTTTATTTTATTAAAGCCTACGAGCAGTACTTC	CASSFRDVYFIKAYEQYF
15	TRBJ2-2	-	TRBV6-1	-	TGTGCCAGCAGTGAACCGGGACTCTACACCGGGGAGCTGTTTTTT	CASSEPGLYTGELFF
12	TRBJ2-1	-	TRBV29-1	-	TGCAGCAACCGGGACACCTTCAATGAGCAGTTCTTC	CSNRDTFNEQFF
15	TRBJ1-4	TRBD1	TRBV27	once	TGTGCCAGCAGTTTAGGAAGACAGGGGCGTGAAAAACTGTTTTTT	CASSLGRQGREKLFF
14	TRBJ2-2	-	TRBV30	-	TGTGCCTGGAATCGGGTTCCGAACACCGGGGAGCTGTTTTTT	CAWNRVPNTGELFF